This T cell receptor (beta chain) was recovered during a study of cytomegalovirus exposure and HLA in healthy donors. Across the study: Around 81% of 300 to 450 genotyped donors fell in the Caucasian-associated ancestry cluster. Study-level findings and limits: A previous analysis found most TCR beta V segments productive roughly 90% or roughly 30% of the time.

This clone was counted once. Its cognate antigen is unknown. Donors consisted of healthy bone marrow donors. The CDR3 has 13 amino acids. Germline V gene sequence: CDR1 LNHDA, CDR2 SQIVND (reference sequence). The V end lost 3 bases, the J end lost 5 bases, and 8 bases lay between the germline ends. PCR used 60 Vbeta primers and 13 Jbeta primers. Authors' processing steps: It was a later analysis that counted roughly 80 million unique TCR beta chains, of which roughly 10 million were shared. The repertoire was sequenced with immunoSEQ multiplex PCR; TCRdb's copy has only in-frame clones and lacks some. V, J and clone size reflect that table, while D and trimming were determined from the DNA. Among about 160,000 clones listed, about 65% were seen once.

The chain combines TRBV19 with TRBJ2-1, with no clear D. This sequence originates from a man aged 40-50 years in good health and CMV-seropositive. The sample was PBMCs. This CDR3 reads CASSIGPDNEQFF. CDR3 DNA sequence: TGTGCCAGTAGTATCGGTCCCGACAATGAGCAGTTCTTC.